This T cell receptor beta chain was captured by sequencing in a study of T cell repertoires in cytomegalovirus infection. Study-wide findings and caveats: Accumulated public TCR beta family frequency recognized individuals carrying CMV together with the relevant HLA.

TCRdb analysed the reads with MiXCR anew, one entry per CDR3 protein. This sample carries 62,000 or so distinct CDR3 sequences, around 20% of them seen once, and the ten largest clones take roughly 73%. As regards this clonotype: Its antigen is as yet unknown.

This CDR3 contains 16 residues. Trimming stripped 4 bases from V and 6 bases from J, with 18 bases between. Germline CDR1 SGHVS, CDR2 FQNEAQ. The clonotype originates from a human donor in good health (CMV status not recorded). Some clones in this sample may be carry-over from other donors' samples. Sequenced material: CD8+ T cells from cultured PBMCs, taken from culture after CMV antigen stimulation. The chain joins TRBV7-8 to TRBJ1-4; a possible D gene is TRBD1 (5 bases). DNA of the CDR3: TGTGCCAGCAGCTACCTCCGAGGGGTAGACGATGAAAAACTGTTTTTT. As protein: CASSYLRGVDDEKLFF.